The 22 T cell receptor beta chains below were found in one sample sequenced in a study of T cells after posttransplantation cyclophosphamide. The repertoire was sequenced with immunoSEQ multiplex PCR; TCRdb's copy has only in-frame clones and lacks some. This sample carries under 40,000 clones, none of them present only once. Sequenced sample: PBMCs. Every receptor here comes from a woman in her fifties or sixties in good health and a related stem cell transplant donor.

This clone has ten or more counts. V usage is TRBV7-2 and J usage is TRBJ2-7, with D perhaps matching TRBD2 (7 bases). Between the trimmed V and J ends, which lost 5 bases and 2 bases, there was a span of 19 bases. The CDR3 covers 16 residues. CDR1 and CDR2 (germline): SGHTA, FQGNSA. In DNA form, the CDR3 reads TGTGCCAGCAGCCCCAAGGGAGGGGGACCAGCCTACGAGCAGTACTTC. Protein: CASSPKGGGPAYEQYF.

At least ten counts were recorded for this clone. The V gene is TRBV7-3, the J gene TRBJ2-2; 8 bases fit TRBD2. CDR1 is SGHTA, CDR2 FQGTGA, per germline. The CDR3 contains 17 residues. The junction had 15 bases not matched to a gene; V was cut back by 5 bases and J by 7 bases. The DNA of the CDR3 is TGTGCCAGCAGCCCCGGACCCAGCGGGAGTGGGGGCGGGGAGCTGTTTTTT. Its translation is CASSPGPSGSGGGELFF.

This clone was counted between two and nine times. CDR3 DNA sequence: TGTGCCAGCAGCTTCCATGGGGACAGGCCTACCCAGTACTTC. This sequence encodes CASSFHGDRPTQYF. The genes are TRBV7-2 and TRBJ2-5, with 8 positions matching TRBD1. The germline CDR1 and CDR2 sequences are SGHTA and FQGNSA. V shed 3 bases and J 8 bases; nucleotides not matched to a gene: 8. The CDR3 extends over 14 amino acids.

The chain employs TRBV7-3 and TRBJ1-6, with 7 bases identical to TRBD1. Germline lookup yields CDR1 SGHTA and CDR2 FQGTGA. The trim removed 4 bases at V and 10 bases at J, leaving 7 bases unmatched. The CDR3 length is 14 residues. The chain's CDR3 is CASSSGTVGSPLHF. The CDR3 DNA reads as TGTGCCAGCAGCTCCGGGACAGTCGGCTCACCCCTCCACTTT.

The sample holds many counts of this clone. The chain carries TRBV6-1 and TRBJ2-1, with 8 nucleotides matching TRBD2. The CDR3 is made up of 18 amino acids. V was pared by 2 bases and J by 7 bases, with 16 bases of the junction left unmatched. The V gene's germline CDR1 is MNHNS and CDR2 SASEGT. The CDR3 DNA is TGTGCCAGCAGTGAAAGGGCCCCTGGACTAGCCCGTAGGAATGAGCAGTTCTTC. Translating it yields CASSERAPGLARRNEQFF.

This clone was observed a few times. The genes are TRBV6-1 and TRBJ1-2; D is unresolved. The V gene's germline CDR1 is MNHNS and CDR2 SASEGT. CDR3 size: 15 residues. Deletions cut 2 bases from V and 5 bases from J, with 15 bases between. The CDR3 loop reads CASSESLPNRYGYTF. CDR3 coding DNA: TGTGCCAGCAGTGAATCCTTACCTAATCGGTATGGCTACACCTTC.

This clone came up many times. The genes are TRBV6-6 and TRBJ1-1; TRBD1 aligns across 8 bases. There are 14 residues in the CDR3. V dropped 4 bases and J dropped 10; count of bases not matched to a gene: 11. CDR1 MNHNY and CDR2 SVGAGI come from the germline V gene (reference sequence). The CDR3 loop reads CASSSGQGGFGAFF. The CDR3 DNA sequence: TGTGCCAGCAGTTCCGGACAGGGAGGGTTTGGAGCTTTCTTT.

This clone showed up many times. This chain joins TRBV27 and TRBJ2-5; a weak D match, TRBD2 (6 bases). The germline V and J ends were trimmed by 1 base and 0 bases, with 12 bases remaining between them. Germline CDR1 MNHEY, CDR2 SMNVEV (reference sequence). CDR3 length equals 16 residues. The CDR3 reads CASSLWSGGDQETQYF. In nucleotides, the CDR3 is TGTGCCAGCAGTTTATGGTCCGGGGGAGACCAAGAGACCCAGTACTTC.

Only a few counts were recorded for this clone. This chain links TRBV13 with TRBJ2-5; 7 nucleotides line up with TRBD1. Trimming removed 5 bases from V and 1 base from J; junction bases left unmatched: 7. CDR3 length equals 15 residues. In germline, CDR1 is PRHDT, CDR2 FYEKMQ (reference sequence). CDR3 region: CASSLGTEVQETQYF. In nucleotides, the CDR3 is TGTGCCAGCAGCCTCGGGACAGAAGTCCAAGAGACCCAGTACTTC.

This clone was picked up many times. The chain recombines TRBV6-1 with TRBJ2-7; D might be TRBD1 or TRBD2, each matching 5 bases. Germline V gene data show CDR1 as MNHNS and CDR2 as SASEGT. This CDR3 is 15 amino acids long. The germline V and J ends were trimmed by 6 bases and 2 bases, with 17 bases remaining between them. CDR3 residues: CASRRQSEGPYEQYF. CDR3 bases: TGTGCCAGCAGAAGACAGTCCGAGGGTCCCTACGAGCAGTACTTC.

This clone was detected many times. The rearrangement links TRBV5-4 to TRBJ2-3; 13 positions match TRBD2. CDR1 is SGHNT and CDR2 is YYREEE in the germline V gene (reference sequence). The ends lost 7 bases at V and 5 bases at J; junction bases unmatched: 7. CDR3 length: 15 residues. DNA of the CDR3: TGTGCCAGCGTCACGAGGACTAGCGGGAGAGATACGCAGTATTTT. Translating it yields CASVTRTSGRDTQYF.

This clone was counted at least ten times. V usage is TRBV6-2 or TRBV6-3 and J usage is TRBJ2-1, with 10 nucleotides matching TRBD2. The V segment lost 0 bases and the J segment 7 bases; nucleotides outside the gene matches: 3. Germline CDR1 reads MNHEY; CDR2 reads SVGEGT. The CDR3 length is 15 residues. The CDR3 is CASSYSSGRVNEQFF. Here the CDR3 DNA reads TGTGCCAGCAGTTACTCCAGCGGGAGGGTGAATGAGCAGTTCTTC.

Ten or more counts support this clone. The chain uses TRBV5-4 and TRBJ2-7; D is undetermined. Trimming removed 3 bases from V and 5 bases from J, with 18 bases in between. Germline CDR1 is SGHNT and CDR2 is YYREEE (reference sequence). This CDR3 is 15 amino acids long. The CDR3 spells CASSSASAVVDEQYF. CDR3 in DNA: TGTGCCAGCAGCTCGGCCTCCGCGGTCGTCGACGAGCAGTACTTC.

V usage is TRBV9 and J usage is TRBJ2-7, with TRBD1 identical over 8 bases. Germline CDR1 and CDR2: SGDLS and YYNGEE. Trimming took 0 bases from V and 3 from J; bases not matched to a gene: 2. This CDR3 has 14 amino acids. Written as DNA, the CDR3 is TGTGCCAGCAGCGTAGAAACAGGGGGCTACGAGCAGTACTTC. Translated, it gives CASSVETGGYEQYF.

This clone was detected many times. The chain has TRBV6-5 and TRBJ2-7; possibly TRBD2 for D (6 bases). The CDR3 spans 14 residues. Germline lookup yields CDR1 MNHEY and CDR2 SVGAGI. CDR3 region: CATQRGGDSYEQYF. The CDR3 coding sequence is TGTGCTACACAAAGGGGAGGCGACTCCTACGAGCAGTACTTC.

The sample holds many counts of this clone. The V call is TRBV12-3 or TRBV12-4, the J call TRBJ2-1; the D gene is possibly TRBD2 (5 bases). The V end was cut by 4 bases, the J end by 8 bases, with 15 bases between. CDR3 length: 14 residues. Here the CDR3 reads CASSSPTRYHEQFF. CDR3 coding DNA: TGTGCCAGCAGTTCGCCTACTAGATACCATGAGCAGTTCTTC.

This clone was picked up many times. V usage is TRBV4-3 and J usage is TRBJ1-3; tentative D call: TRBD1 (6 bases). V lost 0 bases to trimming and J lost 1 base, with 10 bases between them. The CDR3 has 16 residues. Germline V gene sequence: CDR1 LGHNA, CDR2 YSLEER. The CDR3 reads CASSQDPTGSGNTIYF. CDR3 nucleotides: TGCGCCAGCAGCCAAGACCCCACAGGGTCTGGAAACACCATATATTTT.

J is TRBJ2-2 and V is TRBV5-1, with 9 bases that match TRBD1. Germline lookup yields CDR1 SGHRS and CDR2 YFSETQ. V lost 2 bases and J lost 6; bases outside the gene matches: 20. The CDR3 length is 20 residues. Here the CDR3 reads CASSLTAVPGQGPRAGELFF. The CDR3 DNA follows: TGCGCCAGCAGCTTAACGGCCGTACCGGGACAGGGACCTCGGGCCGGGGAGCTGTTTTTT.

This clone has at least ten counts. This sequence joins TRBV12-5 and TRBJ2-3; maybe TRBD1 (6 bases). The CDR3 contains 14 residues. Deletions cut 7 bases from V and 2 bases from J, with 13 bases between. Germline-derived CDR1 and CDR2 are LGHNT and FRNRAP. The DNA of the CDR3 is TGTGCTAGTGCACCCAGGGGCTTCACAGATACGCAGTATTTT. Its translation is CASAPRGFTDTQYF.

This clone was seen many times. The genes are TRBV12-3 or TRBV12-4 and TRBJ2-7, with 8 bases lining up with TRBD1. This CDR3 spans 14 amino acids. V dropped 3 bases and J dropped 4; count of bases not matched to a gene: 5. CDR3 protein: CASSLSRGRYEQYF. Written as DNA, the CDR3 is TGTGCCAGCAGTTTGAGCAGGGGGCGTTACGAGCAGTACTTC.

This clone has at least ten counts. V gene TRBV10-3 combines with J gene TRBJ1-2; 8 bases agree with TRBD1. J was trimmed by 8 bases and V by 8 bases; bases with no gene match: 10. CDR1 is ENHRY, CDR2 SYGVKD, per germline. The CDR3 is made up of 13 amino acids. The CDR3 DNA is TGTGCCATCTCCCCCAGGGGGCTGGAAGGCTACACCTTC. This sequence encodes CAISPRGLEGYTF.

This clone was found many times. The gene calls are TRBV12-3 or TRBV12-4 and TRBJ1-1, with D unresolved. V lost 5 bases and J lost 1, with 14 bases in between. The CDR3 is made up of 15 amino acids. CDR3: CASSAATPENTEAFF. In nucleotides, the CDR3 is TGTGCCAGCAGTGCCGCGACACCGGAGAACACTGAAGCTTTCTTT.